The source of this T cell receptor beta chain is a study of T cell repertoires in cytomegalovirus infection. Across the study: An indication of both CMV infection and matching HLA type came from public TCR beta signatures.

The germline V gene encodes CDR1 SGHTA and CDR2 FQGNSA. CDR3 size: 14 residues. V gave up 1 base and J gave up 5 bases, with 11 bases separating them. TCRdb re-analysed the reads in MiXCR, keeping a single row per CDR3 protein. The table has roughly 130,000 distinct CDR3 sequences, roughly 8.2% seen once. This clonotype was seen ten or more times. No antigen is known for it. Study-level points and caveats: HLA-C-restricted CMV-specific TCR beta clonotypes were dominant in the ex vivo response.

The chain couples TRBV7-2 to TRBJ1-2, with D hard to call. The receptor was derived from a human donor in good health (CMV status not recorded). Some clones in this sample may be carry-over from other donors' samples. The sample taken for sequencing was PBMCs. The CDR3 region has the DNA TGTGCCAGCAGCTTAGACGGCGCCTCGTATGGCTACACCTTC. As protein: CASSLDGASYGYTF.